This paragraph covers one T cell receptor (beta chain) sequence. It has no known antigen specificity. Within one base of it there is no much larger clone, and no base qualities were kept. This specimen comes from a study of neurological immune-mediated disorders (dated by TCRdb to the late 2010s). General notes on the study: Peripheral blood TCR-beta repertoires from patients with HTLV-I-associated myelopathy (HAM/TSP), patients with multiple sclerosis, and healthy controls were compared in the study using UMI-based sequencing. The approximately 110 TCR-beta libraries covered PBMC samples along with longitudinal samples, technical triplicates, and paired sorted CD4+ and CD8+ T-cell subsets. Longitudinal HAM/TSP and healthy donors had 3 time-points each (3-40 month intervals). The cohort was made up of 68 subjects, consisting of around 14 HAM/TSP patients, around 35 multiple sclerosis patients and around 20 healthy controls. Paper-wide results and their limitations: No identical CDR3 amino acid sequences were shared among expanded clones across subjects, suggesting private TCR-beta repertoires in all groups. TCR clonal expansion was greatest in HAM/TSP patients and smallest in MS patients, who ranked below even healthy controls.

Explained via the paper, the time point label denotes: longitudinal time-point 3. Unsorted PBMC libraries were generated from 2 million PBMCs stored in RNAlater at -80 °C until RNA extraction. Peripheral blood underwent Ficoll-Hypaque density gradient centrifugation to isolate PBMCs, which were then cryopreserved in liquid nitrogen. In the germline V gene, CDR1 corresponds to SGHTA and CDR2 to FQGNSA. From its cysteine to its phenylalanine, the CDR3 spans 15 amino acids. Only the CDR3 portion is preserved as DNA: 45 bases, with reading frame beginning at the first base. Relative to germline, V is missing 4 bases and J is missing 5 bases, with 7 bases of the junction outside any gene match. cDNA synthesis used template-switch 5'RACE with a primer carrying a 10-nucleotide random unique molecular identifier tagging each TCR transcript. Each sequencing run produced over 160 million TCR-beta sequences covering 15-18 subjects. Total RNA was extracted with the RNeasy kit. The KAPA Real-time Library Amplification kit was used to amplify TCR-beta VDJ regions with primers targeting the TCR constant region and the 5'RACE anchor. A first PCR added sample indexes and Illumina adaptors, after which a second PCR increased the library yield. After Ampure bead purification, the roughly 650 bp TCR product was size-selected on a 2% E-gel SizeSelection system. Before pooling, library quality was assessed on a Bioanalyzer, concentration was determined with Qubit, and library quantification was performed with the Kapa Library Quantification kit. An Illumina HiSeq 2500 sequenced the libraries paired-end 2 x 150 bp. To increase sequence diversity, roughly 24-32% phiX was spiked into each library pool. As for how the authors treated the data: The quality-filtered reads were processed with the UMI-based MiGEC pipeline, whose error correction step removed more than 75% of the raw TCR sequences. IMGT germline references were used for aligning VDJ genes, and each clonotype was defined as a unique CDR3 amino acid sequence together with its V-J genes. Clonal expansion, Shannon diversity and CDR3 relatedness (CalcPairwiseDistances, ClusterSamples) were evaluated with VDJtools, and phylogenetic trees were built with CLCbio workbench. Expanded clones were defined as having at least 8 unique UMIs, based on coefficient-of-variation modelling across technical triplicates. TCRdb ran its own pipeline on the public reads, namely fastp trimming at Q25 and MiXCR clone calling, and kept in-frame beta chains. Records with the same CDR3 protein are collapsed into one entry carrying the most frequent genes and DNA. The V and J calls, along with clone size, are taken from TCRdb and not from the paper's own processing. Here the sample has roughly 50,000 distinct CDR3 sequences; approximately 12% occur a single time. Around 8.8% of the sample is in the top ten clones.

The V and J genes are TRBV7-2 and TRBJ2-5, and TRBD1 matches 10 of the central bases. The source material was PBMCs. The sequence derives from a male donor with HTLV-1-associated myelopathy (HAM/TSP). The CDR3 reads as follows: CASSSGTGEGETQYF. The DNA reads TGTGCCAGCAGCTCCGGGACAGGGGAGGGGGAGACCCAGTACTTC. The full variable domain, with segments outside the CDR3 supplied by the reference TRBV7-2 and TRBJ2-5 proteins, appears as GAGVSQSPSNKVTEKGKDVELRCDPISGHTALYWYRQSLGQGLEFLIYFQGNSAPDKSGLPSDRFSAERTGGSVSTLTIQRTQQEDSAVYLCASSSGTGEGETQYFGPGTRLLVL.